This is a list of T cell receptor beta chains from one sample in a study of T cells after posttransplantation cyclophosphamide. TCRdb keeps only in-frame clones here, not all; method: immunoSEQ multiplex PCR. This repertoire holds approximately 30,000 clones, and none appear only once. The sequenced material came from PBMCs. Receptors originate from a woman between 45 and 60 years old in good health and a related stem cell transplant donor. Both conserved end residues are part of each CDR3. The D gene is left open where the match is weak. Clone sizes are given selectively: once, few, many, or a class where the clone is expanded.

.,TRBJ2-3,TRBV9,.,TGTGCCAGCAGCGTAGTAGGCGGGTCTAGCACAGATACGCAGTATTTT,CASSVVGGSSTDTQYF
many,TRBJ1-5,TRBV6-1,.,TGTGCCAGCAGTGAAGTCAGGGGAATCAATCAGCCCCAGCATTTT,CASSEVRGINQPQHF
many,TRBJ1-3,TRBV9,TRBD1,TGTGCCAGCAGCGATACAGGGGGCTCTGGAAACACCATATATTTT,CASSDTGGSGNTIYF
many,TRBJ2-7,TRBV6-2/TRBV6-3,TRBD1,TGTGCCAGCTGGACAGGGCACGAGGAACCTCCCTACGAGCAGTACTTC,CASWTGHEEPPYEQYF
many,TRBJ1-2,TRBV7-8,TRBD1,TGTGCCAGCAGCTTAGGTAGAGACAGGGGGCATGGCTACACCTTC,CASSLGRDRGHGYTF
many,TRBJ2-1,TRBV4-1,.,TGCGCCAGCAGCCCCCCTACTAGGTCCATCGCACAGTTCTTC,CASSPPTRSIAQFF
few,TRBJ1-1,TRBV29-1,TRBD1,TGCAGCGGGAGACAGGGGGCTGGCACTGAAGCTTTCTTT,CSGRQGAGTEAFF
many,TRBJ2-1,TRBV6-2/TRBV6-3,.,TGTGCCAGCAGCCTCCGGGGTAGGGAGGAAGGTAATGAGCAGTTCTTC,CASSLRGREEGNEQFF
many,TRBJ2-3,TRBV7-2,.,TGTGCCAGCAGCTTATGGCCCACAGATACGCAGTATTTT,CASSLWPTDTQYF
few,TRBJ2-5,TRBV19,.,TGTGCCAGTAGTGAGGGGGAGTTGGGGACCCAGTACTTC,CASSEGELGTQYF
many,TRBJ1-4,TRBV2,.,TGTGCCAGCAGAGGGGATGGAGAAAAACTGTTTTTT,CASRGDGEKLFF
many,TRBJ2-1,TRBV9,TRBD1,TGTGCCAGCAGCGGGGGACAGGGTTACGATGAGCAGTTCTTC,CASSGGQGYDEQFF
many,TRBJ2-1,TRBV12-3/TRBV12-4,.,TGTGCCAGCAGTGCCACAAACTCCTACAATGAGCAGTTCTTC,CASSATNSYNEQFF
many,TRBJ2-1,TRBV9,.,TGTGCCAGCAGCGTAGAATTAAATGAGCAGTTCTTC,CASSVELNEQFF
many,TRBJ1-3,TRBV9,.,TGTGCCAGCACACGCGACCGGGGGGGAAACACCATATATTTT,CASTRDRGGNTIYF
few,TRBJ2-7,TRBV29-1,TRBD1,TGCAGCGTTGGACAGGGGGCTCAGAACGAGCAGTACTTC,CSVGQGAQNEQYF
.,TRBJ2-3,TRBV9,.,TGTGCCAGCAGCCCTTCCCTTAGGGCGCAGGGAACGTGGAGGGTGACAGATACGCAGTATTTT,CASSPSLRAQGTWRVTDTQYF
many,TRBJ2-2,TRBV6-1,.,TGTGCCAGCAGTGAGGATGGGTACAGGTGGAACACCGGGGAGCTGTTTTTT,CASSEDGYRWNTGELFF
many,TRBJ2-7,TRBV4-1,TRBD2,TGCGCCAGCAGCCAATATAGAGGGCGGGAGGGCAAGAACGAGCAGTACTTC,CASSQYRGREGKNEQYF
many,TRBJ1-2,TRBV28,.,TGTGCCCTCGCTGGGGGCAAAGGGGGCTACACCTTC,CALAGGKGGYTF
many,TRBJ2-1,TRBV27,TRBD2,TGTGCCAGCAGTTTAGCGGGAGTCCTCAATGAGCAGTTCTTC,CASSLAGVLNEQFF
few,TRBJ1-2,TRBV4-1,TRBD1,TGCGCCAGCAGCCAAGATACCCCGGGACAGGGGGCGAGGGGCTACACCTTC,CASSQDTPGQGARGYTF
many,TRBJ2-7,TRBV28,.,TGTGCCAGCAGGCGGGGATCGGGGTCCTACGAGCAGTACTTC,CASRRGSGSYEQYF
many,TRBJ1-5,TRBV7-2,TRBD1,TGTGCCAGCAGCCCGACAGGGGACAATCAGCCCCAGCATTTT,CASSPTGDNQPQHF
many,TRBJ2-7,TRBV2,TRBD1,TGTGCCCTCCAGGGGGTCGAGATCTACGAGCAGTACTTC,CALQGVEIYEQYF
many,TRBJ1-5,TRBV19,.,TGTGCCAGTAGTACAAGACTGGATCTACATCAGCCCCAGCATTTT,CASSTRLDLHQPQHF
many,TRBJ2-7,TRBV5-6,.,TGTGCCAGCAGTTCCGGGTACCCGTGGGCCTACGAGCAGTACTTC,CASSSGYPWAYEQYF
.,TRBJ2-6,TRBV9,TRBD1,TGTGCCAGCAGCCCCCGGACAGGTCAACCATTCTCTGGGGCCAACGTCCTGACTTTC,CASSPRTGQPFSGANVLTF
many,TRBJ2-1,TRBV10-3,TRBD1,TGTGCCATCAGGGGGACAGGGATGGGCAATGAGCAGTTCTTC,CAIRGTGMGNEQFF
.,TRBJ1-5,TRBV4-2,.,TGTGCCAGCAGCCAAGAGGGGGTAATGGGGGCAGGTCAGCCCCAGCATTTT,CASSQEGVMGAGQPQHF
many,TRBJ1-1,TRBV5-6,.,TGTGCCAGCAGCTTTTGGACGGGGGTCCTACTCCCTTTCTTT,CASSFWTGVLLPFF
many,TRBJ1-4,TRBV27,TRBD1,TGTGCCAGCCTAGGCTACCAGGGGGTGAGAGAAAAACTGTTTTTT,CASLGYQGVREKLFF
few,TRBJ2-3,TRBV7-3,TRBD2,TGTGCCAGCAGCTTACTAGCGGGAGGATGGGATACGCAGTATTTT,CASSLLAGGWDTQYF
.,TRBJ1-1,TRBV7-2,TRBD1,TGTGCCAGCAGCTCAGGGGGCGGAGACACTGAAGCTTTCTTT,CASSSGGGDTEAFF
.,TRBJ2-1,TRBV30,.,TGTGCCTGGAGTTCCCGAGGGGTACAATACAATGAGCAGTTCTTC,CAWSSRGVQYNEQFF
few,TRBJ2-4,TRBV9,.,TGTGCCAGCAGCGTAGCTCCCCAGGGAACCAAAAACATTCAGTACTTC,CASSVAPQGTKNIQYF
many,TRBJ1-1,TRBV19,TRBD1,TGTGCCAGTAGTATACCCCCGGACAGGGGCCGCAACACTGAAGCTTTCTTT,CASSIPPDRGRNTEAFF
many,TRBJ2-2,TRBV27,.,TGTGCCAGCAGCCCACTAGGGTCCGGGGAGCTGTTTTTT,CASSPLGSGELFF
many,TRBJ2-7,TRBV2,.,TGTGCCAGCAGCCCTGAATGGCGGTCCTACGAGCAGTACTTC,CASSPEWRSYEQYF